Each of the 3 T cell receptor beta chains below was sequenced from the same sample in a study of monozygotic twins with inflammatory bowel disease. For each CDR3 protein, TCRdb gives one entry from its re-call of the 5' RACE reads, without DNA. In total, the table holds approximately 400,000 distinct CDR3 sequences. Specimen: blood. These receptor sequences come from a human donor with ulcerative colitis or Crohn's disease, or a healthy co-twin of an affected twin (not recorded which).

The chain carries TRBV4-1 and TRBJ2-5. Per the germline V gene, CDR1 is MGHRA and CDR2 is YSYEKL. This CDR3 region has 13 residues. CDR3 amino acids: CASSQDRQETQYF.

The CDR3 reads CSGLRRVTDTQYF. The chain joins TRBV29-1 to TRBJ2-3; TCRdb names TRBD2, which stays unverified in the absence of DNA. This CDR3 is built from 13 residues. Germline CDR1 reads SQVTM; CDR2 reads ANQGSEA.

This chain connects TRBV5-1 to TRBJ1-2; TCRdb indicates TRBD1, and absent DNA this call remains unverified. The CDR3 extends over 15 amino acids. Germline V gives CDR1 SGHRS, CDR2 YFSETQ. This CDR3 reads CASSLQGEGSYGYTF.